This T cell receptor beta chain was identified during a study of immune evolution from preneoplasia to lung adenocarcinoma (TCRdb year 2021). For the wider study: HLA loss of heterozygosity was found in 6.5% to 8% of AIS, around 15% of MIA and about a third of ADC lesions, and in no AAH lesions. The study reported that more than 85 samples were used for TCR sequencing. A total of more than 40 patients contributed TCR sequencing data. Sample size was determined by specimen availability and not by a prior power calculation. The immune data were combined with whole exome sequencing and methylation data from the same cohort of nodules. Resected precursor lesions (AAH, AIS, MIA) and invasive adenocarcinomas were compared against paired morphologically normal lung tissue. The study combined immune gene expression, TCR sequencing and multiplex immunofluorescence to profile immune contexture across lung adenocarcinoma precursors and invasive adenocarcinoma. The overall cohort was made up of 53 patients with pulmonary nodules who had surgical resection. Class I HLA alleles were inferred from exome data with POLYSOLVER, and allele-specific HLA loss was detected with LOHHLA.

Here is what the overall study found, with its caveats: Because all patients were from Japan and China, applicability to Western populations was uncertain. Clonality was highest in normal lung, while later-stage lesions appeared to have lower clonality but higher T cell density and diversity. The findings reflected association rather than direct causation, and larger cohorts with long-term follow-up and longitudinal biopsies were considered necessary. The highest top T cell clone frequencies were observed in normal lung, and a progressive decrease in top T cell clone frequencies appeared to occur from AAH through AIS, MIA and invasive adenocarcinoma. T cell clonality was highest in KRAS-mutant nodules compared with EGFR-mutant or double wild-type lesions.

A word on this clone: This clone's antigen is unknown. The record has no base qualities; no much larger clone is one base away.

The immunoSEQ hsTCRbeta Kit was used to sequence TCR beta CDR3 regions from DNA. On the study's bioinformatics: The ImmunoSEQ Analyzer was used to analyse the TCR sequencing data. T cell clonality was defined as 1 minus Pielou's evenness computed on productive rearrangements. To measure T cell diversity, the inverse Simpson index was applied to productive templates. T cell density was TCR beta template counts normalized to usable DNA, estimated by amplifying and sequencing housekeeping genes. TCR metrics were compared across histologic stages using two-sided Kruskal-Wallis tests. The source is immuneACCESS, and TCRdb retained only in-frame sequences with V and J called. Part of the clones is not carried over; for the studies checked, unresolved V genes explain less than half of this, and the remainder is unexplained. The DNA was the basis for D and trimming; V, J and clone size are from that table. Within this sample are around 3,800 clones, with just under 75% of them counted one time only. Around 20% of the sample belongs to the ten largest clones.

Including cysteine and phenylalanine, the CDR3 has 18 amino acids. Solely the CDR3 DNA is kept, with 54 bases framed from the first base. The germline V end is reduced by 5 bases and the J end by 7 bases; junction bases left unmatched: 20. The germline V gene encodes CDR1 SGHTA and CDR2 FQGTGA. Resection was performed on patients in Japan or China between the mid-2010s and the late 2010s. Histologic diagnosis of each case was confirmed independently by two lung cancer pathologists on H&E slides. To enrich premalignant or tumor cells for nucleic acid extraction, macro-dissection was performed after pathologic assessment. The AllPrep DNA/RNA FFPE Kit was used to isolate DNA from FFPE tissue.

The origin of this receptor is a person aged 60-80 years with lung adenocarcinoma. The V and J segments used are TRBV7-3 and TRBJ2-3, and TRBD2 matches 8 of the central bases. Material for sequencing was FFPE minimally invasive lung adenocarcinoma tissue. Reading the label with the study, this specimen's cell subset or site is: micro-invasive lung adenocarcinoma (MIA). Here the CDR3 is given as CASSPQGPGRGDFNTQYF. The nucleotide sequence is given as TGTGCCAGCAGCCCACAGGGCCCGGGGCGGGGGGACTTCAATACGCAGTATTTT.